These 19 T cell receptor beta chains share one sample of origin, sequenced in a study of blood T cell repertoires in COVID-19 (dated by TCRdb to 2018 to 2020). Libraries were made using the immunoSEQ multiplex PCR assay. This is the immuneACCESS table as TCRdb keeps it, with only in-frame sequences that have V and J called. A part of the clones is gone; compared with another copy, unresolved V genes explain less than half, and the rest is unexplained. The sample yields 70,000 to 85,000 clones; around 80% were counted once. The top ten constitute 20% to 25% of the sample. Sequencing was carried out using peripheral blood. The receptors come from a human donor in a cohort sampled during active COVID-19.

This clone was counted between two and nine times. CDR3 nucleotide sequence: TGTGCCAGCAGCTTGCGGGGGTTGAACACTGAAGCTTTCTTT. Translated, it gives CASSLRGLNTEAFF. The chain couples TRBV7-3 to TRBJ1-1, with D perhaps TRBD1 (5 bases). CDR1 is SGHTA, CDR2 FQGTGA, per germline. The length of the CDR3 is 14 residues. The V and J ends lost 3 bases and 0 bases respectively, with 8 bases between them.

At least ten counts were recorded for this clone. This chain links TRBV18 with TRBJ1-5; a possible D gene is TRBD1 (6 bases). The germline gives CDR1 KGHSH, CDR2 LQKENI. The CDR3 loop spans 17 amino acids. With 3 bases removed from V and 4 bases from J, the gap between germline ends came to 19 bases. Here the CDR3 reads CASSPGLLAGANQPQHF. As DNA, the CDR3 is TGTGCCAGCTCACCTGGCCTTTTGGCAGGGGCAAATCAGCCCCAGCATTTT.

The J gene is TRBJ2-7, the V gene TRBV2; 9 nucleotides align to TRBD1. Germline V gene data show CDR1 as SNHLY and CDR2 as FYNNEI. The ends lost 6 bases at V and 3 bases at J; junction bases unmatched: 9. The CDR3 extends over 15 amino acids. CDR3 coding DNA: TGTGCCAGCAGAGAGGGACAGGGACCTTTCTACGAGCAGTACTTC. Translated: CASREGQGPFYEQYF.

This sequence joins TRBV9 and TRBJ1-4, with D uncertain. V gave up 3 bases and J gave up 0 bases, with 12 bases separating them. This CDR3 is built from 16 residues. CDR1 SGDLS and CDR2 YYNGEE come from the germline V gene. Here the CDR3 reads CASSARPVATNEKLFF. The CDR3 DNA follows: TGTGCCAGCAGCGCGCGGCCTGTTGCAACTAATGAAAAACTGTTTTTT.

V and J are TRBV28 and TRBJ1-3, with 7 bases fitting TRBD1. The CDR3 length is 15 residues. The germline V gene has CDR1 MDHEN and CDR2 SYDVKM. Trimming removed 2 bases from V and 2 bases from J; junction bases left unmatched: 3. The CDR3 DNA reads TGTGCCAGCAGTTTACTTGACAGGGCTGGAAACACCATATATTTT. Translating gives CASSLLDRAGNTIYF.

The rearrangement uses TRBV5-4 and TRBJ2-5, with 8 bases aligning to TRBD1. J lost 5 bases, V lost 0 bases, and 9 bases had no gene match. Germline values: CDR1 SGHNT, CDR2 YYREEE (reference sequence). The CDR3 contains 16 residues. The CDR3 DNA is TGTGCCAGCAGCTTGGCGAACCAGGGGGCAGGGGAGACCCAGTACTTC. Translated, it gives CASSLANQGAGETQYF.

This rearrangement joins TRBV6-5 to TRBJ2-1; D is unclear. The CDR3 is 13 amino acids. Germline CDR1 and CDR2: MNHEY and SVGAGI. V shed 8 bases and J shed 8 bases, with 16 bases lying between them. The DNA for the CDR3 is TGTGCCAGCGGTACATTGGCTTTCGATGAGCAGTTCTTC. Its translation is CASGTLAFDEQFF.

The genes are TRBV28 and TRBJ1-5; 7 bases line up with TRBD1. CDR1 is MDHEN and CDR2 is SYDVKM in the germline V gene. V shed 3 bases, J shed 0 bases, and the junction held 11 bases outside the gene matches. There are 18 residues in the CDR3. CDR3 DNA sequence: TGTGCCAGCAGTTTGCCCGGGATAGGGGGCTATAGCAATCAGCCCCAGCATTTT. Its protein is CASSLPGIGGYSNQPQHF.

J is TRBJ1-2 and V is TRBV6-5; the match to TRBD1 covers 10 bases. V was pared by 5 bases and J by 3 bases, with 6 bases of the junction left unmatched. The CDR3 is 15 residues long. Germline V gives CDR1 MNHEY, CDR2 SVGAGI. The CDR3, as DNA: TGTGCCAGCAGTATTGGACAGGGGGGACACTATGGCTACACCTTC. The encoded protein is CASSIGQGGHYGYTF.

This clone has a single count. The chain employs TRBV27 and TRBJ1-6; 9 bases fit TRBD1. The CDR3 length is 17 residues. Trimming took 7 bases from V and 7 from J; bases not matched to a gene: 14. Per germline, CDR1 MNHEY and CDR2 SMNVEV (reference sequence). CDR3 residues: CASTPHPGQGRNSPLHF. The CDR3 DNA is TGTGCCAGCACCCCCCACCCGGGACAGGGAAGGAATTCACCCCTCCACTTT.

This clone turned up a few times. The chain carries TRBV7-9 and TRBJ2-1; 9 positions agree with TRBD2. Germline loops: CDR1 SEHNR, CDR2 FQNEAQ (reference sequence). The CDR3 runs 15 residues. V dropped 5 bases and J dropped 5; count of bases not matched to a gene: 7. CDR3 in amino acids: CASSASGGSNNEQFF. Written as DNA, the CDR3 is TGTGCCAGCAGCGCCAGCGGGGGGAGCAACAATGAGCAGTTCTTC.

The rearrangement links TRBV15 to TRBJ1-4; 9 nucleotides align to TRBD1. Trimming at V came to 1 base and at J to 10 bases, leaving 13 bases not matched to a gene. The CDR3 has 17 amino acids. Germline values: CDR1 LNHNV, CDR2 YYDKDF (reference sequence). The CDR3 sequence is CATSRGPKTGGEGKLFF. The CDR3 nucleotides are TGTGCCACCAGCAGAGGTCCGAAGACAGGGGGAGAGGGAAAACTGTTTTTT.

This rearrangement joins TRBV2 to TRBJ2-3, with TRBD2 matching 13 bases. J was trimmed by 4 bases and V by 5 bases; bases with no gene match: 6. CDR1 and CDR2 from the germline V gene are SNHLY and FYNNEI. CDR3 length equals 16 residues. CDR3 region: CASSPAGLAGADTQYF. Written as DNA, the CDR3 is TGTGCCAGCAGTCCAGCCGGACTAGCGGGGGCAGATACGCAGTATTTT. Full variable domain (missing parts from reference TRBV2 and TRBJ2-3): EPEVTQTPSHQVTQMGQEVILRCVPISNHLYFYWYRQILGQKVEFLVSFYNNEISEKSEIFDDQFSVERPDGSNFTLKIRSTKLEDSAMYFCASSPAGLAGADTQYFGPGTRLTVL.

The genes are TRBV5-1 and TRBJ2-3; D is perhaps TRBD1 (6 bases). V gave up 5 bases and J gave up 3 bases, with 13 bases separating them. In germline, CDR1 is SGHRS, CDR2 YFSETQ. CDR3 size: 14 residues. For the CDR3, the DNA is TGCGCCAGCAGGACTGGGGGCGTTACAGATACGCAGTATTTT. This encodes CASRTGGVTDTQYF. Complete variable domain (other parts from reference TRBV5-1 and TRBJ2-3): KAGVTQTPRYLIKTRGQQVTLSCSPISGHRSVSWYQQTPGQGLQFLFEYFSETQRNKGNFPGRFSGRQFSNSRSEMNVSTLELGDSALYLCASRTGGVTDTQYFGPGTRLTVL.

CDR3 in amino acids: CASSQGFIPGELFF. As DNA, the CDR3 is TGTGCCAGCAGCCAAGGTTTCATCCCCGGGGAGCTGTTTTTT. The genes are TRBV4-2 and TRBJ2-2; unclear D gene. Germline V gene lookup returns CDR1 LGHNA and CDR2 YNFKEQ. Trimming took 1 base from V and 6 from J, leaving 9 bases between them. The CDR3 spans 14 residues.

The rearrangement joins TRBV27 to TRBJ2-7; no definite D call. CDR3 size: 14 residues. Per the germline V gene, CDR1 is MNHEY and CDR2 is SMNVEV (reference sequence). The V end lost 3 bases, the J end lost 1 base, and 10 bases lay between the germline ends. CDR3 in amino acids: CASSFTSTSYEQYF. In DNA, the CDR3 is TGTGCCAGCAGTTTTACTTCTACGTCCTACGAGCAGTACTTC.

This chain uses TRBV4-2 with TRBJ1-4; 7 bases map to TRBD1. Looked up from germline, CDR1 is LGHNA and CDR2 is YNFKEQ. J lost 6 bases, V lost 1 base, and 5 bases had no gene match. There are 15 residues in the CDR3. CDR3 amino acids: CASSQVRQGYEKLFF. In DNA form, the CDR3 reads TGTGCCAGCAGCCAAGTTCGACAGGGATATGAAAAACTGTTTTTT.

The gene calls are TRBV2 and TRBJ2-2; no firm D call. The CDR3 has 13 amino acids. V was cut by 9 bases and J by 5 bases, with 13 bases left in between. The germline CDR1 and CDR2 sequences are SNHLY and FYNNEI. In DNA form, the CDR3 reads TGTGCCAGTTGGGCCTTAGTGACCGGGGAGCTGTTTTTT. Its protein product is CASWALVTGELFF.

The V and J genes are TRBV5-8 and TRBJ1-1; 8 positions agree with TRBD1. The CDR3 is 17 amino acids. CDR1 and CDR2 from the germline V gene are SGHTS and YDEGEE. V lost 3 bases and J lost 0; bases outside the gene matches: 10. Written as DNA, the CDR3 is TGTGCCAGCAGCTGGCAGGGGGCTCTCCCGGTGAACACTGAAGCTTTCTTT. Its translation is CASSWQGALPVNTEAFF.